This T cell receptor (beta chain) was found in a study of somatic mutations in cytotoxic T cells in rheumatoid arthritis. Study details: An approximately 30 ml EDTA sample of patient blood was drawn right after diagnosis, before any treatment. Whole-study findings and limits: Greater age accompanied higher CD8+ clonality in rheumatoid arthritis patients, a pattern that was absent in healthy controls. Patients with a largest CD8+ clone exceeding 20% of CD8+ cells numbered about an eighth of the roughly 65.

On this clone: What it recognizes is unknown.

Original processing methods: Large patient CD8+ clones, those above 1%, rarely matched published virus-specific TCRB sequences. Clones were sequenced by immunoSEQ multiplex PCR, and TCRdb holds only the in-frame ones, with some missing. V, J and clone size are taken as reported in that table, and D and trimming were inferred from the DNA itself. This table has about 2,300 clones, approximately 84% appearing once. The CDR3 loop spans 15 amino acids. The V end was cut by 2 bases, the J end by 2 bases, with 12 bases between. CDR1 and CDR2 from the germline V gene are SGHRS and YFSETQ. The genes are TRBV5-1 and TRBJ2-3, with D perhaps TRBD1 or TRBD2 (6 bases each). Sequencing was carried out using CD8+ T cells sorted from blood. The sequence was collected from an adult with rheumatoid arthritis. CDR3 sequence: CASSFRGPITDTQYF. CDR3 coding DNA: TGCGCCAGCAGCTTTCGGGGGCCCATCACAGATACGCAGTATTTT.